One sample yielded the 31 T cell receptor beta chains listed below, sequenced in a study of T cell repertoires in cytomegalovirus infection. TCRdb fed the reads into MiXCR, producing one record per CDR3 protein. Here the sample spans about 480,000 distinct CDR3 sequences, around 30% being singletons. Their antigens are not known. Sequencing was performed on cultured PBMCs, taken from culture after CMV antigen stimulation. All receptors derive from a human donor in good health (CMV status not recorded). Some clones in this sample may be carry-over from other donors' samples.

The CDR3 nucleotides are TGTGCCAGCAGACTACGGCTGGGTCTAGCGGGAGGAGGAGAGCAGTTCTTC. Amino acids: CASRLRLGLAGGGEQFF. The V call is TRBV7-6, the J call TRBJ2-1, with TRBD2 matching 11 bases. Germline V CDR1 and CDR2: SGHVS, FNYEAQ. The CDR3 runs to 17 residues. The trim removed 6 bases at V and 10 bases at J, leaving 17 bases unmatched.

The rearrangement links TRBV7-9 to TRBJ1-2; the D is unclear. The CDR3 is made up of 14 amino acids. Trimming shortened V by 1 base and J by 1 base, and 7 bases separated the two germline ends. Germline lookup yields CDR1 SEHNR and CDR2 FQNEAQ (reference sequence). CDR3 protein: CASSLDPFNYGYTF. The CDR3 bases are TGTGCCAGCAGCTTAGACCCCTTTAACTATGGCTACACCTTC.

This clonotype was counted between two and nine times. The chain employs TRBV4-2 and TRBJ1-5; D perhaps matches TRBD1 (5 bases). Germline values: CDR1 LGHNA, CDR2 YNFKEQ. V lost 3 bases and J 6 bases, leaving 15 bases between the germline ends. The CDR3 consists of 15 residues. Here the CDR3 DNA reads TGTGCCAGCAGCCATCACGGGGGGGATAGTCAGCCCCAGCATTTT. Protein: CASSHHGGDSQPQHF.

The chain employs TRBV7-2 and TRBJ2-5; possibly TRBD2 for D (6 bases). The CDR3 has 16 amino acids. V was pared by 5 bases and J by 2 bases, with 18 bases between. Germline CDR1 reads SGHTA; CDR2 reads FQGNSA. The DNA for the CDR3 is TGTGCCAGCAGCCTATTGCCGGCGGGAAAACAAGAGACCCAGTACTTC. It codes for CASSLLPAGKQETQYF.

The J gene is TRBJ2-7, the V gene TRBV28; TRBD1 aligns across 11 bases. V gave up 0 bases and J gave up 3 bases; unmatched junction bases: 1. CDR3 length: 15 residues. Germline values: CDR1 MDHEN, CDR2 SYDVKM. CDR3 in DNA: TGTGCCAGCAGTTTATGGGGGACAGGGGGCTACGAGCAGTACTTC. Its translation is CASSLWGTGGYEQYF.

This clonotype was observed at least ten times. This chain links TRBV7-2 with TRBJ2-7, with 7 bases aligning to TRBD2. The germline CDR1 and CDR2 sequences are SGHTA and FQGNSA. The CDR3 contains 18 residues. The junction had 13 bases not matched to a gene; V was cut back by 0 bases and J by 2 bases. The CDR3 DNA follows: TGTGCCAGCAGCTTAGCCACAGCATTTGTGGGAGGGACCTACGAGCAGTACGTC. Protein product: CASSLATAFVGGTYEQYV.

This clonotype was found many times. The V call is TRBV7-8, the J call TRBJ2-3, with TRBD2 as a possible D gene (5 bases). Looked up from germline, CDR1 is SGHVS and CDR2 is FQNEAQ. The CDR3 extends over 15 amino acids. Trimming took 3 bases from V and 0 from J, leaving 10 bases between them. As DNA, the CDR3 is TGTGCCAGCAGCTTCGGACTGAGAAGCACAGATACGCAGTATTTT. Translation gives CASSFGLRSTDTQYF.

This clonotype occurred a few times. V is TRBV6-1 and J is TRBJ2-4, with 9 positions matching TRBD1. Germline V gene lookup returns CDR1 MNHNS and CDR2 SASEGT. The CDR3 totals 17 residues. J lost 0 bases, V lost 6 bases, and 9 bases had no gene match. The CDR3 is CASSPGTGTIAKNIQYF. CDR3 DNA sequence: TGTGCCAGCAGCCCCGGGACAGGGACAATAGCCAAAAACATTCAGTACTTC.

This clonotype showed up just a few times. The V and J genes are TRBV6-2 or TRBV6-3 and TRBJ2-5, with 8 bases that match TRBD2. This CDR3 is 13 amino acids long. Germline lookup yields CDR1 MNHEY and CDR2 SVGEGT. The junction had 7 bases not matched to a gene; V was cut back by 8 bases and J by 5 bases. CDR3 region: CASGGLVRETQYF. The CDR3 DNA reads TGTGCCAGCGGGGGACTAGTTCGGGAGACCCAGTACTTC.

This clonotype was seen only a few times. The V and J genes are TRBV6-1 and TRBJ2-7, with D possibly being TRBD1 (6 bases). Germline V lookup: CDR1 MNHNS, CDR2 SASEGT. Trimming took 5 bases from V and 5 from J, leaving 13 bases between them. The CDR3 extends over 13 amino acids. The CDR3 DNA reads as TGTGCCAGCAGTTCCCAGGGGTACAACGAGCAGTACGTC. Protein sequence: CASSSQGYNEQYV.

There are a few counts of this clonotype. The V call is TRBV6-1, the J call TRBJ2-1, with unresolved D. This CDR3 has 14 residues. The V end lost 1 base, the J end lost 8 bases, and 12 bases lay between the germline ends. Germline CDR1 MNHNS, CDR2 SASEGT. CDR3 protein: CASSEVLGPDEQFF. The CDR3, as DNA: TGTGCCAGCAGTGAAGTTTTAGGTCCAGATGAGCAGTTCTTC.

This chain uses TRBV19 with TRBJ1-5; D unclear. Germline-derived CDR1 and CDR2 are LNHDA and SQIVND (reference sequence). V lost 3 bases, J lost 4 bases, and 22 bases lay in between. CDR3 length: 18 residues. CDR3 sequence (DNA): TGTGCCAGTAGTATCCGGTTAGTCGGGCCGTTAGCAAATCAGCCCCAGCATTTT. Protein: CASSIRLVGPLANQPQHF.

CDR3 sequence: CASSYGGSLYGYTF. In DNA, the CDR3 is TGTGCCAGCAGCTACGGCGGAAGCCTCTATGGCTACACCTTC. The V call is TRBV7-9, the J call TRBJ1-2, with D unclear. The CDR3 spans 14 residues. Trimming left V 4 bases short and J 4 bases short, with 13 bases between. Germline values: CDR1 SEHNR, CDR2 FQNEAQ (reference sequence).

The CDR3 sequence is CASSQGILGDTEAFF. CDR3 DNA: TGCGCCAGCAGCCAAGGCATTCTCGGTGACACTGAAGCTTTCTTT. The rearrangement uses TRBV4-1 and TRBJ1-1; D gene ambiguous. The V gene's germline CDR1 is MGHRA and CDR2 YSYEKL. The CDR3 consists of 15 residues. V lost 1 base and J lost 3, with 12 bases in between.

This clonotype was seen a handful of times. The chain couples TRBV7-2 to TRBJ2-7; TRBD1 aligns across 7 bases. This CDR3 has 13 residues. Germline V gene data show CDR1 as SGHTA and CDR2 as FQGNSA. Trimming took 6 bases from V and 5 from J; bases not matched to a gene: 7. This CDR3 reads CASSRDSTHEQYV. In DNA, the CDR3 is TGTGCCAGCAGTCGGGACAGTACCCACGAGCAGTACGTC.

For this clonotype: Being one base from a much bigger clone, this may be a read error. The rearrangement uses TRBV27 and TRBJ2-3; perhaps D is TRBD1 or TRBD2 (5 bases each). The ends were cut back, 5 bases at V and 4 bases at J, with 10 bases in the middle. The CDR3 extends over 13 amino acids. CDR1 and CDR2 (germline): MNHEY, SMNVEV (reference sequence). CDR3 protein: CASSQQGPDTQYF. CDR3 bases: TGTGCCAGCAGTCAGCAGGGACCAGATACGCAGTATTTT.

This clonotype was seen a few times. The V and J genes are TRBV5-8 and TRBJ2-3; D might be TRBD1 (6 bases). The CDR3 is 15 amino acids. Looked up from germline, CDR1 is SGHTS and CDR2 is YDEGEE. The ends were cut back, 5 bases at V and 1 base at J, with 14 bases in the middle. The CDR3 coding sequence is TGTGCCAGCAGTCGTGGGACATTCGGCACAGATACGCAGTATTTT. Translating gives CASSRGTFGTDTQYF.

This clonotype showed up just a few times. The chain carries TRBV10-3 and TRBJ2-5; D possibly corresponds to TRBD1 (6 bases). Trimming shortened V by 10 bases and J by 2 bases, and 8 bases separated the two germline ends. The germline CDR1 and CDR2 sequences are ENHRY and SYGVKD. There are 11 residues in the CDR3. CDR3: CATRGQETQYF. DNA of the CDR3: TGTGCCACTAGGGGGCAAGAGACCCAGTACTTC.

The rearrangement uses TRBV6-5 and TRBJ2-7; D is unclear. V lost 2 bases and J 3 bases, leaving 8 bases between the germline ends. Germline V gene lookup returns CDR1 MNHEY and CDR2 SVGAGI. The CDR3 is 13 amino acids. CDR3 bases: TGTGCCAGCAGTTACCGGATTAACTACGAGCAGTACTTC. Amino acid sequence: CASSYRINYEQYF.

V and J are TRBV6-6 and TRBJ1-1, with TRBD1 matching 8 bases. Germline assignment: CDR1 MNHNY and CDR2 SVGAGI (reference sequence). V was pared by 4 bases and J by 4 bases, with 20 bases of the junction left unmatched. The CDR3 runs to 19 residues. As DNA, the CDR3 is TGTGCCAGCAGTTTTCCTGACAGGGGATTAGCCACCGAACTCACTGAAGCTTTCTTT. Protein product: CASSFPDRGLATELTEAFF.

This clonotype appeared a few times. The chain has TRBV12-5 and TRBJ1-4; unclear D gene. Trimming left V 5 bases short and J 1 base short, with 8 bases between. This CDR3 spans 14 amino acids. Germline V gene data show CDR1 as LGHNT and CDR2 as FRNRAP. The CDR3 here is CASGIGGTNEKLFF. The DNA for the CDR3 is TGTGCTAGTGGTATCGGAGGAACTAATGAAAAACTGTTTTTT.

This clonotype was recorded once. This rearrangement joins TRBV7-8 to TRBJ1-5, with TRBD1 as a possible D gene (5 bases). Germline loops: CDR1 SGHVS, CDR2 FQNEAQ. V lost 5 bases and J lost 10, with 15 bases in between. The CDR3 covers 13 residues. The CDR3, as DNA: TGTGCCAGCAGCATGGGACGGACGTCCCCCCAGCATTTT. Amino acids: CASSMGRTSPQHF.

V usage is TRBV20-1 and J usage is TRBJ2-7, with D possibly matching TRBD2 (6 bases). Between the trimmed V and J ends, which lost 6 bases and 2 bases, there was a span of 20 bases. The germline V gene encodes CDR1 DFQATT and CDR2 SNEGSKA (reference sequence). The CDR3 has 15 amino acids. The CDR3 protein is CSAPKGGVTTYEQYF. CDR3 DNA: TGCAGTGCCCCAAAGGGCGGGGTGACGACCTACGAGCAGTACTTC.

This clonotype was counted ten times or more. This chain connects TRBV6-5 to TRBJ2-2; no clear D. The length of the CDR3 is 15 residues. V was cut by 5 bases and J by 3 bases, with 13 bases left in between. Germline values: CDR1 MNHEY, CDR2 SVGAGI. CDR3 sequence reads: CASSRSARDTGELFF. DNA of the CDR3: TGTGCCAGCAGTAGGTCGGCCCGGGACACCGGGGAGCTGTTTTTT.

The V gene is TRBV20-1, the J gene TRBJ2-7, with 10 bases matching TRBD2. CDR1 DFQATT and CDR2 SNEGSKA come from the germline V gene (reference sequence). The CDR3 spans 16 residues. Trimming at V came to 2 bases and at J to 6 bases, leaving 13 bases not matched to a gene. CDR3 loop: CSARPGGLAGVREQYF. The CDR3 DNA reads as TGCAGTGCTAGACCGGGCGGGCTAGCGGGAGTGCGCGAGCAGTACTTC.

The sample holds a few counts of this clonotype. The chain links TRBV6-2 or TRBV6-3 to TRBJ2-7; 9 bases match TRBD2. CDR3 size: 15 residues. Germline loops: CDR1 MNHEY, CDR2 SVGEGT. Trimming cost V 2 bases and J 7 bases; bases outside gene matches: 9. The CDR3 sequence is CASSYGAGGPGEQYV. The CDR3 DNA reads as TGTGCCAGCAGTTACGGGGCGGGAGGGCCGGGAGAGCAGTACGTC.

This clonotype was seen at least ten times. The chain uses TRBV7-2 and TRBJ1-6; D ambiguous. Trimming took off 1 base at V and 7 bases at J, with 11 bases between the two ends. CDR3 size: 15 residues. CDR1 and CDR2 (germline): SGHTA, FQGNSA. The DNA for the CDR3 is TGTGCCAGCAGCTTAGGCGGAGGTACAAATTCACCCCTCCACTTT. Its protein product is CASSLGGGTNSPLHF.

This clonotype occurred once. The J gene is TRBJ2-7, the V gene TRBV28, with D unclear. V was pared by 8 bases and J by 5 bases, with 16 bases between. In germline, CDR1 is MDHEN, CDR2 SYDVKM. The CDR3 extends over 13 amino acids. CDR3 amino acids: CASEFNPNDEQYF. CDR3 DNA: TGTGCCAGCGAATTTAACCCTAACGACGAGCAGTACTTC.

This clonotype was found a few times. This chain connects TRBV7-9 to TRBJ1-2; possible D gene TRBD1, 5 bases. Trimming cost V 11 bases and J 2 bases, with 18 bases left between them. There are 14 residues in the CDR3. Germline CDR1 and CDR2: SEHNR and FQNEAQ (reference sequence). CDR3 residues: CAFPLEGPNYGYTF. CDR3 nucleotides: TGTGCCTTTCCCTTAGAGGGGCCGAACTATGGCTACACCTTC.

At least ten counts were recorded for this clonotype. J is TRBJ2-7 and V is TRBV7-2; 8 bases map to TRBD2. V shed 1 base, J shed 3 bases, and the junction held 5 bases outside the gene matches. CDR3 length: 15 amino acids. In germline, CDR1 is SGHTA, CDR2 FQGNSA. The CDR3 loop reads CASSLGETSVYEQYF. CDR3 sequence (DNA): TGTGCCAGCAGCTTAGGCGAGACTAGCGTCTACGAGCAGTACTTC.

The chain recombines TRBV7-2 with TRBJ2-6, with unresolved D. Trimming cost V 0 bases and J 0 bases, with 9 bases left between them. Germline CDR1 SGHTA, CDR2 FQGNSA. The length of the CDR3 is 17 residues. The CDR3 loop reads CASSLAPFASGANVLTF. The CDR3 nucleotides read TGTGCCAGCAGCTTAGCTCCCTTTGCCTCTGGGGCCAACGTCCTGACTTTC.